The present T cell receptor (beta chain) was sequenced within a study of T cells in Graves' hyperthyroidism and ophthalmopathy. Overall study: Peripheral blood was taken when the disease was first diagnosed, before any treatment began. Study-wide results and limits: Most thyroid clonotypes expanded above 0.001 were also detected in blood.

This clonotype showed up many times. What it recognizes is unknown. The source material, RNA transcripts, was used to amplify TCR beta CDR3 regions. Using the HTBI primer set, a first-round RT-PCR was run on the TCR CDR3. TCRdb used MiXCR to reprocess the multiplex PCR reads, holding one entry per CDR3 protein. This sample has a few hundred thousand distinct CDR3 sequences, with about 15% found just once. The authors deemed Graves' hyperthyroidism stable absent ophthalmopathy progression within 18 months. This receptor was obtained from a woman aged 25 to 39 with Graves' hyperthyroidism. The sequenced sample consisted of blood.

The CDR3 DNA reads TGTGCCAGTCAGGGGCGGGAGGGAGTAGATACGCAGTATTTT. Translation: CASQGREGVDTQYF. The genes are TRBV28 and TRBJ2-3; TRBD2 matches 9 bases. The germline V gene has CDR1 MDHEN and CDR2 SYDVKM. J gave up 5 bases and V 9 bases, and 9 bases lay outside the gene matches. The CDR3 length is 14 residues.